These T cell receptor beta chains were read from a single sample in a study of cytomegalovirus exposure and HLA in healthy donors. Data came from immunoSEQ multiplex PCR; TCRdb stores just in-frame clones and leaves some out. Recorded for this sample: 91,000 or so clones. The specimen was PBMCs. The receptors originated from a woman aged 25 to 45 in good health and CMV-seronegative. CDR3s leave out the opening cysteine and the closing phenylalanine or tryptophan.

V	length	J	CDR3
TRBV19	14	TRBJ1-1	ASSYGTGGPNTEAF
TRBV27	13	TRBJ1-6	ASSLVASYNSPLH
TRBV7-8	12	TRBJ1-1	ASSYHTGVTEAF
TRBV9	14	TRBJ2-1	ASSARGQTTYNEQF
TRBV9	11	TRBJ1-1	ASSVVTGGEAF
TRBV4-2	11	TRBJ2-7	ASSQERYYEQY
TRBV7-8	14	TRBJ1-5	ASSPLTGLSNQPQH
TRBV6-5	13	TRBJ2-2	ASSSSGEGTGELF
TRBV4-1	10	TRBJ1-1	ASSQGTGEAF
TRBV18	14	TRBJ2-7	ASSPTGAAPSDEQY
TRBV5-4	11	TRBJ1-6	ASSLVADSPLH
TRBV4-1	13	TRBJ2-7	ASSTISGTANEQY
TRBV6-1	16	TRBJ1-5	ASSGRYETTRFNQPQH
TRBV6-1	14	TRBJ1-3	ASSELRPSSGNTIY
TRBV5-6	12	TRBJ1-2	ASSRRQGAIGYT
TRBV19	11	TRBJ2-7	ASSAGQDYEQY
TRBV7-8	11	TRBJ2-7	ASSLAYRAASD
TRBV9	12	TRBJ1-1	ASSVRDSGTEAF
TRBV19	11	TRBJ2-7	ASSTGLPYEQY
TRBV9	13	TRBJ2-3	ASSVGGGLTDTQY
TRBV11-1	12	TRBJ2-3	ASSLSGVVDTQY
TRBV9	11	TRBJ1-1	ASSPPGGTEAF
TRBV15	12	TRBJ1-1	ATSRDSGRTEAF
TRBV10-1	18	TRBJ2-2	ASSESTTSGFISRTGELF
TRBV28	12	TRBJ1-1	ASSFAGIGTEAF
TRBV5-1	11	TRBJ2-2	ASSLEGAGELF
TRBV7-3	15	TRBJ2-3	ASSLGLAGGGGHTQY
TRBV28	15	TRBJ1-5	ASRRGGTGGRNQPQH
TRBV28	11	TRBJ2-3	ASSFGGSPRQY
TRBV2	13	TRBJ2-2	ASTPRTGDTGELF
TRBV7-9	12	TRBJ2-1	ASSLTSAYNEQF
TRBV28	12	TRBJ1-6	ASSRITVDSPLH
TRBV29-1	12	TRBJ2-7	SVELGQGADEQY
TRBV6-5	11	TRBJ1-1	ASSWGQNTEAF
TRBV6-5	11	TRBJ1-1	ASRKTGNTEAF
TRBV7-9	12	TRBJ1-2	ASSLDQRSLGYT
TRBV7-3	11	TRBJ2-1	ASSLTGRNEQF
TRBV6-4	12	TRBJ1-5	ASSVVYSNQPQH
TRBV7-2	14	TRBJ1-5	ASSLGRNRVDQPQH
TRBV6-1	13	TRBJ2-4	ASSVTSETQNIQY
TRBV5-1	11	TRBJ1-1	ASSLGSGAEAF
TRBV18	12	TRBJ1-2	ASSPLNRGYGYT
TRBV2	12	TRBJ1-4	ASSGGGGDEKLF
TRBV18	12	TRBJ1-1	ASSPKGLGTEAF
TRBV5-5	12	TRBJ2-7	ASSPGTGINEQY
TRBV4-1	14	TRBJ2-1	ASSQDGSGLNNEQF
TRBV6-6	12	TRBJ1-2	ASSYVGGNYGYT
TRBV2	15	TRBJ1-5	ASSEPWGRDSNQPQH
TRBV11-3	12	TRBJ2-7	ASSLLGDSYEQY
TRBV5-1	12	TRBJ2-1	ASSFGTGLAEQF
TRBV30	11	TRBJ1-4	AWSRGRDEKLF
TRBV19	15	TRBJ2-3	ASSISAVAGLRNTQY
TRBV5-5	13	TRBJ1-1	ASSLGGGPNTEAF
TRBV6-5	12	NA	ASGKRGQAYEQY
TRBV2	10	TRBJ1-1	ASSVGETEAF
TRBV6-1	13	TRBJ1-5	ASNLYGTGSQPQH
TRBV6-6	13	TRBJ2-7	ASSHTGGFSYEQY